These T cell receptor beta chains were read from a single sample in a study of CD8 T cells in ankylosing spondylitis. A single record per CDR3 protein comes from TCRdb applying MiXCR to the 5' RACE reads. The sample holds about 360,000 distinct CDR3 sequences, approximately 20% seen once. The sequenced sample was blood, either unsorted or a sorted T cell fraction (not recorded which). Every receptor here comes from a male donor with ankylosing spondylitis or in good health (not recorded which). The CDR3 runs from the conserved cysteine through the conserved F or W. The D gene is left open where the match is weak. Some rows mark clone size as missing; the rest say once, few, many or name a class of expanded clone.

v_call	j_call	d_call	clone_size	cdr3_nt	cdr3_aa
TRBV9	TRBJ2-3	-	few	TGTGCCAGCAGCGTCGAAGATGCTCGGACGGGAACAGATACGCAGTATTTT	CASSVEDARTGTDTQYF
TRBV2	TRBJ2-7	-	-	TGTGCCAGCAGCGTCCAGGGGCCCGAGCAGTACTTC	CASSVQGPEQYF
TRBV12-3/TRBV12-4	TRBJ2-5	-	-	TGTGCCAGCAGTTCCAGGGCTGAGGAGACCCAGTACTTC	CASSSRAEETQYF
TRBV6-1	TRBJ1-5	-	many	TGTGCCAGTAGGCTGTATAGCAATCAGCCCCAGCATTTT	CASRLYSNQPQHF
TRBV29-1	TRBJ2-5	-	-	TGCAGCGTGGGGGCTAGCGCTCAAGAGACCCAGTACTTC	CSVGASAQETQYF
TRBV4-1	TRBJ1-6	-	-	TGCGCCAGCAGCCATGGGGTGACAGCTATTAATTCACCCCTCCACTTT	CASSHGVTAINSPLHF
TRBV27	TRBJ2-7	-	few	TGTGCCAGCAGTTCCTTATTCGTCGGGACACCCACCGGCGAGCAGTACTTC	CASSSLFVGTPTGEQYF
TRBV5-6	TRBJ2-7	-	-	TGTGCCAGCAGCTTGCAGGAGTCCTACGAGCAGTACTTC	CASSLQESYEQYF
TRBV20-1	TRBJ2-7	TRBD1	once	TGCAGTGCTAGAGGTCGGGGACAGGGAAGATACGAGCAGTACTTC	CSARGRGQGRYEQYF
TRBV28	TRBJ2-1	TRBD2	few	TGTGCCAGCAAAGGCCTAGCGGGGGTCTATGAGCAGTTCTTC	CASKGLAGVYEQFF
TRBV12-3/TRBV12-4	TRBJ2-2	-	few	TGTGCCTCCGCGGAGGGGCCCGGGGAGCTGTTTTTT	CASAEGPGELFF
TRBV12-3/TRBV12-4	TRBJ2-7	-	-	TGTGCCAGCTCCATTGGGGACACTATCTACGAGCAGTACTTC	CASSIGDTIYEQYF
TRBV12-3/TRBV12-4	TRBJ2-5	TRBD2	-	TGTGCCAGCGGACCACTAGCGGGGGGGAAGAGCGAAGAGACCCAGTACTTC	CASGPLAGGKSEETQYF
TRBV5-6	TRBJ2-6	-	-	TGTGCCAGCAGCTTACAGGGTTGGTCTGGGGCCAACGTCCTGACTTTC	CASSLQGWSGANVLTF
TRBV20-1	TRBJ2-3	TRBD2	-	TGCAGTGCTCGGGGAGGGACCTCAAGTTTTACGCAGTATTTT	CSARGGTSSFTQYF
TRBV12-3/TRBV12-4	TRBJ2-7	-	few	TGTGCCAGCAGTGCCCTGGGACATGGCACCTACGAGCAGTACTTC	CASSALGHGTYEQYF
TRBV7-9	TRBJ2-7	-	-	TGTGCCAGCAGCCGACTTTCCTACGAGCAGTACTTC	CASSRLSYEQYF
TRBV29-1	TRBJ1-4	-	few	TGCAGCGTCCAACAGGGAGCGGGGGAAAAACTGTTTTTT	CSVQQGAGEKLFF
TRBV12-3/TRBV12-4	TRBJ2-5	TRBD2	-	TGTGCCAGAGCTGGGCGGGGGGGCCGTTGCCAGTACTTC	CARAGRGGRCQYF
TRBV29-1	TRBJ2-1	-	-	TGCAGCGTTCGCGGCAGGGAGGAAGGTTACAATGAGCAGTTCTTC	CSVRGREEGYNEQFF
TRBV5-5	TRBJ2-7	-	-	TGTGCCAGCAGCTCAGAGAGGTACTCCTACGAGCAGTACTTC	CASSSERYSYEQYF
TRBV2	TRBJ1-5	-	few	TGTGCCAGCAGTGAGCTTTCCAATCAGCCCCAGCATTTT	CASSELSNQPQHF
TRBV15	TRBJ2-7	TRBD2	-	TGTGCCACCAGCAGGACTAGCGGGGGGTCCTACTACGAGCAGTACTTC	CATSRTSGGSYYEQYF
TRBV7-9	TRBJ2-4	-	-	TGTGCCAGCAGCTTAGGCGGTGGGGAGAACATTCAGTACTTC	CASSLGGGENIQYF
TRBV29-1	TRBJ2-5	TRBD1	few	TGCAGCGTTGTGTGGTGGTCCTCGGACAGGGTGGGGGAGACCCAGTACTTC	CSVVWWSSDRVGETQYF
TRBV29-1	TRBJ2-7	TRBD1	-	TGCAGCGCCCTGAGACAGGGCGAGCAGTACTTC	CSALRQGEQYF
TRBV9	TRBJ2-7	-	-	TGTGCCAGCAGCGTAGAAGCAAGCGGGTATGCCGACGAGCAGTACTTC	CASSVEASGYADEQYF
TRBV4-1	TRBJ2-3	TRBD2	-	TGCGCCAGCAGCCAAGATCAACTAGCGGGGAGCACAGATACGCAGTATTTT	CASSQDQLAGSTDTQYF
TRBV30	TRBJ2-1	TRBD2	-	TGTGCCAGTTCTAGCGGGGGTGAGAGCTCCTACAATGAGCAGTTCTTC	CASSSGGESSYNEQFF
TRBV7-9	TRBJ1-1	-	few	TGTGCCAGCAGCGCGACAAATTTGAACACTGAAGCTTTCTTT	CASSATNLNTEAFF
TRBV5-1	TRBJ2-7	TRBD1	few	TGCGCCAGCAGCCGCCCGGGACAGGGTCGTCTCGAGCAGTACTTC	CASSRPGQGRLEQYF
TRBV27	TRBJ1-2	-	many	TGTGCCAGCAGCCCAGGTGGGGGCTATGGCTACACCTTC	CASSPGGGYGYTF
TRBV6-1	TRBJ2-6	-	-	TGTGCCAGCAGAAGTTTCCTACAGGGTACGGGTGGGGCCAACGTCCTGACTTTC	CASRSFLQGTGGANVLTF
TRBV20-1	TRBJ2-5	TRBD2	few	TGCAGTGCTAGAGGAATCACTAGCGGGGGGGTCCCTTGGGAGACCCAGTACTTC	CSARGITSGGVPWETQYF
TRBV29-1	TRBJ2-5	-	-	TGCAGCGCCACCCCCGGGAGCCCTATGGGAGAGACCCAGTACTTC	CSATPGSPMGETQYF
TRBV29-1	TRBJ1-1	-	-	TGCAGCGTGGAACTAGGGGAGAGCACTGAAGCTTTCTTT	CSVELGESTEAFF
TRBV12-3/TRBV12-4	TRBJ2-5	-	-	TGTGCCAGCAGTTTAATGGCCGGGGAGACCCAGTACTTC	CASSLMAGETQYF
TRBV12-3/TRBV12-4	TRBJ2-3	TRBD1	-	TGTGCCAGCATCCAAGACAGGGGGGATACGCAGTATTTT	CASIQDRGDTQYF
TRBV4-1	TRBJ2-7	TRBD1	-	TGCGCCAGCAGCCAGTCAGGACAGGGCGGCGAGCAGTACTTC	CASSQSGQGGEQYF
TRBV6-1	TRBJ1-1	-	few	TGTGCCAGCAGTGAAGGAGTCTCCGGGGCTTTCTTT	CASSEGVSGAFF
TRBV4-1	TRBJ2-7	TRBD1	-	TGCGCCAGCAGCCAAGAGGACAGGACATCCTACGAGCAGTACTTC	CASSQEDRTSYEQYF
TRBV6-1	TRBJ1-6	-	few	TGTGCCAGCACTCCCTGGTTACAGGGCAGTGCACCCCTCCACTTT	CASTPWLQGSAPLHF
TRBV3-1	TRBJ2-1	-	few	TGTGCCAGCAGCCAAGAATCATGGGATTCCAATGAGCAGTTCTTC	CASSQESWDSNEQFF
TRBV29-1	TRBJ1-1	-	few	TGCAGCGTGGCAGTAGGGGGGCGCATGAACACTGAAGCTTTCTTT	CSVAVGGRMNTEAFF
TRBV3-1	TRBJ2-5	TRBD1	few	TGTGCCAGCAGCCAAGATTTGGGACAGGAAAGGGCCCAGTACTTC	CASSQDLGQERAQYF
TRBV10-3	TRBJ2-7	TRBD1	-	TGTGCCACACGCCGGGACAGGGAATACGAGCAGTACTTC	CATRRDREYEQYF
TRBV6-2/TRBV6-3	TRBJ1-1	-	-	TGTGCCAGCAGTCCAGGCCTGCGGTGGGACACTGAAGCTTTCTTT	CASSPGLRWDTEAFF
TRBV12-3/TRBV12-4	TRBJ2-7	-	-	TGTGCCAGCAGTTTTAACAGGGATGAGCAGTACTTC	CASSFNRDEQYF
TRBV7-9	TRBJ2-7	-	few	TGTGCCAGCAGCCATACAGGGCCCAGCCCCTACGAGCAGTACTTC	CASSHTGPSPYEQYF
TRBV19	TRBJ1-5	-	-	TGTGCCAGTAGTATTTTTGGGCAGCCCCAGCATTTT	CASSIFGQPQHF
TRBV12-3/TRBV12-4	TRBJ2-7	-	-	TGTGCCAGCAGTTTAGGCAGGGCCGGGGACGAGCAGTACTTC	CASSLGRAGDEQYF
TRBV2	TRBJ2-2	-	-	TGTGCCAGCAGTGAAGCGTGGAGATCCGGGGAGCTGTTTTTT	CASSEAWRSGELFF
TRBV9	TRBJ2-1	TRBD1	-	TGTGCCAGCAGCCCTGGGGACAGCAGCTCCTACAATGAGCAGTTCTTC	CASSPGDSSSYNEQFF
TRBV27	TRBJ2-7	-	few	TGTGCCAGCAGTTTAAGTGCGGGGCTCTACGAGCAGTACTTC	CASSLSAGLYEQYF